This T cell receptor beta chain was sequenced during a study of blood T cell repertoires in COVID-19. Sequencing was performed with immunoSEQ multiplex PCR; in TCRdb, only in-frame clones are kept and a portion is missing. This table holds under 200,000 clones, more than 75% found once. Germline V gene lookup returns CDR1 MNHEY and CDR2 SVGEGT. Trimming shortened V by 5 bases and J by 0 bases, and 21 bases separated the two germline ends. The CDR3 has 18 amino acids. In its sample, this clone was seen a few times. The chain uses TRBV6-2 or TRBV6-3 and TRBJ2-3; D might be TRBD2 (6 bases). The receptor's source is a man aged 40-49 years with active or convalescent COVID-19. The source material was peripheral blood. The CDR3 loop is CASSHGLYPGESTDTQYF. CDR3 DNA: TGTGCCAGCAGTCACGGCCTTTATCCGGGGGAAAGCACAGATACGCAGTATTTT.